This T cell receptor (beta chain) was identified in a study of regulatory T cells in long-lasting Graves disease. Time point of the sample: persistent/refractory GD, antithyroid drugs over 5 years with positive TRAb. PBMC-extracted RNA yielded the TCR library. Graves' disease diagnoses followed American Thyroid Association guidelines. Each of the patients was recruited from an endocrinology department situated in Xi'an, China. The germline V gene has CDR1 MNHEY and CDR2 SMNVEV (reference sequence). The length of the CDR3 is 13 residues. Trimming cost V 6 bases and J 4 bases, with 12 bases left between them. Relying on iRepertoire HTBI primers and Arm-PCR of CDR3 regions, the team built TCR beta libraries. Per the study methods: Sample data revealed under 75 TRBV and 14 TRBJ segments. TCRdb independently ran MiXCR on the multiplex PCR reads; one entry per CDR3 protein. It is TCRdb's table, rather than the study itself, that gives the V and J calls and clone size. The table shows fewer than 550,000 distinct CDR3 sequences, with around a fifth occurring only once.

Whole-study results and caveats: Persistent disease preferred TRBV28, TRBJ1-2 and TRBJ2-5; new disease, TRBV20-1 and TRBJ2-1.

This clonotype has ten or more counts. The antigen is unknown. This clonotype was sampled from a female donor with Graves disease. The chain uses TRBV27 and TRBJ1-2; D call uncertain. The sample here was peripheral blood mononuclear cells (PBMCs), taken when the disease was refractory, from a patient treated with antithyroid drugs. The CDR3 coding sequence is TGTGCCAGCAGAAGCGCGGGGTCCTATGGCTACACCTTC. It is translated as CASRSAGSYGYTF.